This T cell receptor beta chain was identified in a study of beta chain features in type 1 diabetes. Investigators reverse transcribed all isolated RNA, so they sequenced expressed TCRB transcripts. Naive, central memory and regulatory T cell samples averaged about 3.57 million reads. Measured with immunoSEQ multiplex PCR; TCRdb has only the in-frame clones, and not every one. Among a few hundred thousand clones listed, roughly 31% were seen once. Study findings and constraints: Within patients, naive, central memory and Treg TCRB repertoires seemed more similar than within healthy donors. Shortening that was moderate but significant affected the TCRB CDR3s of Type 1 diabetes patients in all four CD4+ subsets.

Worth noting for this clone: Its target is unknown.

Each sorted fraction was over 95% pure. Unmatched junction bases numbered 13, after V lost 5 bases and J lost 3 bases. The CDR3 has 16 amino acids. Germline lookup yields CDR1 GTSNPN and CDR2 SVGIG (reference sequence). The V gene is TRBV30, the J gene TRBJ2-7; 10 bases align to TRBD2. This TCR came from a man younger than 35 in good health. The material sequenced was naive CD4+ T cells from blood. CDR3 nucleotide sequence: TGTGCCTGGGAACAGGGATGGGCTAGCGGGAGCTACGAGCAGTACTTC. The encoded protein is CAWEQGWASGSYEQYF. Looking up the rest from reference TRBV30 and TRBJ2-7 gives the full variable domain: SQTIHQWPATLVQPVGSPLSLECTVEGTSNPNLYWYRQAAGRGLQLLFYSVGIGQISSEVPQNLSASRPQDRQFILSSKKLLLSDSGFYLCAWEQGWASGSYEQYFGPGTRLTVT.